These 21 T cell receptor beta chains came from one sample sequenced in a study of T cell repertoires in cytomegalovirus infection. In TCRdb, the reads were re-called with MiXCR into one record per CDR3 protein. The sample contains about 310,000 distinct CDR3 sequences, about 25% of which appear only once. No cognate antigen is known for these TCRs. The source was cultured PBMCs, collected from culture after CMV antigen stimulation. The source of these receptors is a human donor in good health (CMV status not recorded). Some clones in this sample may be carry-over from other donors' samples.

J is TRBJ2-7 and V is TRBV7-9; maybe TRBD2 (6 bases). The CDR3 spans 18 residues. From germline, CDR1 is SEHNR and CDR2 FQNEAQ (reference sequence). Trimming pared 3 bases from V and 0 bases from J, leaving 21 bases between. CDR3: CASSFGGPNNLISYEQYV. The CDR3 DNA reads TGTGCCAGCAGCTTCGGGGGACCGAACAACCTCATCTCCTACGAGCAGTACGTC.

This chain connects TRBV7-6 to TRBJ2-2; 13 bases are a match to TRBD2. Germline CDR1 is SGHVS and CDR2 is FNYEAQ. This CDR3 has 16 residues. J lost 6 bases, V lost 5 bases, and 6 bases had no gene match. CDR3 loop: CASSPTSGRASGELFF. The CDR3 DNA is TGTGCCAGCAGCCCCACTAGCGGGAGGGCCTCCGGGGAGCTGTTTTTT.

The chain carries TRBV20-1 and TRBJ2-7; the D call may be TRBD1 or TRBD2 (5 bases each). The CDR3 is 14 amino acids. The germline CDR1 and CDR2 sequences are DFQATT and SNEGSKA (reference sequence). The germline V and J ends were trimmed by 5 bases and 3 bases, with 17 bases remaining between them. The CDR3 region has the DNA TGCAGTGCTCCAACTTTGGCGAGGGGCTACGAGCAGTACTTC. Translated, it gives CSAPTLARGYEQYF.

In its sample, this clonotype was seen a few times. The chain couples TRBV12-3 or TRBV12-4 to TRBJ2-1; 9 bases line up with TRBD2. This CDR3 has 15 amino acids. Unmatched junction bases numbered 3, after V lost 1 base and J lost 5 bases. The CDR3 DNA follows: TGTGCCAGCAGTTTAGGGACTAGCGCGAACAATGAGCAGTTCTTC. As protein: CASSLGTSANNEQFF.

The rearrangement joins TRBV11-2 to TRBJ2-1, with TRBD1 identical over 10 bases. The germline CDR1 and CDR2 sequences are SGHAT and FQNNGV. The CDR3 is 17 residues long. Germline trimming cut 7 bases from V and 8 bases from J; bases unmatched to any gene: 17. CDR3 DNA: TGTGCCAGCACCTTCCGATGGGGGACAGGGGATTGGCATGAGCAGTTCTTC. Translating gives CASTFRWGTGDWHEQFF. Using reference TRBV11-2 and TRBJ2-1 for the parts outside the CDR3, the full variable domain is EAGVAQSPRYKIIEKRQSVAFWCNPISGHATLYWYQQILGQGPKLLIQFQNNGVVDDSQLPKDRFSAERLKGVDSTLKIQPAKLEDSAVYLCASTFRWGTGDWHEQFFGPGTRLTVL.

Points on this clonotype: A single base separates this from a much larger clone, so it may be a read error. The rearrangement joins TRBV7-9 to TRBJ2-1, with no clear D. CDR1 is SEHNR, CDR2 FQNEAQ, per germline (reference sequence). The CDR3 has 16 amino acids. V dropped 1 base and J dropped 7 bases, with 17 bases sitting between them. The CDR3 loop reads CASSLVVSQEWNEQFF. CDR3 DNA sequence: TGTGCCAGCAGCTTAGTAGTTTCGCAGGAGTGGAATGAGCAGTTCTTC.

The chain carries TRBV29-1 and TRBJ1-2, with 9 positions matching TRBD1. V shed 3 bases, J shed 4 bases, and the junction held 3 bases outside the gene matches. In germline, CDR1 is SQVTM, CDR2 ANQGSEA. This CDR3 comprises 13 residues. CDR3 loop: CSVEGTGTYGYTF. The CDR3 DNA is TGCAGCGTTGAGGGGACAGGGACCTATGGCTACACCTTC. Using reference TRBV29-1 and TRBJ1-2 for the parts outside the CDR3, the full variable domain is SAVISQKPSRDICQRGTSLTIQCQVDSQVTMMFWYRQQPGQSLTLIATANQGSEATYESGFVIDKFPISRPNLTFSTLTVSNMSPEDSSIYLCSVEGTGTYGYTFGSGTRLTVV.

There are many counts of this clonotype. The chain is built from TRBV7-2 and TRBJ2-5; D is unclear. The germline CDR1 and CDR2 sequences are SGHTA and FQGNSA. V was cut by 9 bases and J by 2 bases, with 7 bases left in between. The CDR3 length is 11 residues. The CDR3 spells CASSIQETQYF. The CDR3 DNA is TGTGCCAGTAGTATACAAGAGACCCAGTACTTC.

This clonotype was detected ten times or more. This chain connects TRBV19 to TRBJ1-3; D unresolved. V gave up 5 bases and J gave up 0 bases, with 2 bases separating them. The CDR3 sequence is 12 residues long. The germline gives CDR1 LNHDA, CDR2 SQIVND (reference sequence). The CDR3: CASSFSGNTIYF. The CDR3 DNA follows: TGTGCCAGTAGTTTCTCTGGAAACACCATATATTTT.

This clonotype was seen more than once but under ten times. The genes are TRBV20-1 and TRBJ1-2, with D unresolved. The length of the CDR3 is 15 residues. V dropped 0 bases and J dropped 3 bases, with 14 bases sitting between them. Per germline, CDR1 DFQATT and CDR2 SNEGSKA (reference sequence). The CDR3 reads CSARDLVRSDYGYTF. The CDR3 nucleotides read TGCAGTGCTAGAGATTTAGTACGGTCGGACTATGGCTACACCTTC.

This clonotype has only a few counts. V usage is TRBV29-1 and J usage is TRBJ2-5; a weak D match, TRBD1 (5 bases). Deletions cut 4 bases from V and 5 bases from J, with 17 bases between. Per the germline V gene, CDR1 is SQVTM and CDR2 is ANQGSEA. CDR3 size: 14 residues. The CDR3 nucleotides read TGCAGCGTTGCATATCGGCAGGGAAGCGAGACCCAGTACTTC. Protein: CSVAYRQGSETQYF. Full variable domain (remainder filled in from reference TRBV29-1 and TRBJ2-5): SAVISQKPSRDICQRGTSLTIQCQVDSQVTMMFWYRQQPGQSLTLIATANQGSEATYESGFVIDKFPISRPNLTFSTLTVSNMSPEDSSIYLCSVAYRQGSETQYFGPGTRLLVL.

This clonotype appeared many times. The rearrangement links TRBV2 to TRBJ2-7; D might be TRBD1 (5 bases). Germline V gives CDR1 SNHLY, CDR2 FYNNEI. V gave up 0 bases and J gave up 4 bases, with 16 bases separating them. The CDR3 spans 16 residues. The CDR3 protein is CASSEARQGTQYEQYF. CDR3 bases: TGTGCCAGCAGTGAAGCGCGTCAGGGTACTCAGTACGAGCAGTACTTC.

This clonotype came up a few times. This chain links TRBV6-6 with TRBJ2-1, with 12 positions matching TRBD2. There are 15 residues in the CDR3. J was trimmed by 15 bases and V by 2 bases; bases with no gene match: 11. Germline CDR1 reads MNHNY; CDR2 reads SVGAGI (reference sequence). The CDR3 coding sequence is TGTGCCAGCAGTTACGGGACTAGCGGGTCACCCGGGGGGTTCTTC. It yields the protein CASSYGTSGSPGGFF.

The chain employs TRBV7-3 and TRBJ2-1; 8 bases agree with TRBD2. The CDR3 contains 15 residues. Germline CDR1 and CDR2: SGHTA and FQGTGA. V lost 5 bases to trimming and J lost 9 bases; unmatched junction nucleotides: 12. The CDR3 region is CASSASGTSLTEQFF. The CDR3 DNA follows: TGTGCCAGCAGCGCATCCGGGACTAGTCTGACTGAGCAGTTCTTC.

This clonotype was seen many times. The chain joins TRBV7-2 to TRBJ2-3, with D perhaps TRBD2 (5 bases). This CDR3 comprises 14 residues. V was cut by 6 bases and J by 2 bases, with 12 bases left in between. In germline, CDR1 is SGHTA, CDR2 FQGNSA. The CDR3 spells CASSPLVPTDTQYF. CDR3 nucleotides: TGTGCCAGCAGTCCACTAGTACCCACAGATACGCAGTATTTT.

V and J are TRBV20-1 and TRBJ2-3; no definite D call. The V gene lost 5 bases and the J gene lost 0 bases, with 15 bases spanning the gap. The CDR3 has 15 residues. CDR1 is DFQATT and CDR2 is SNEGSKA in the germline V gene (reference sequence). CDR3 nucleotide sequence: TGCAGTGCTTCCGTCGGGTCTTGGAGCACAGATACGCAGTATTTT. Translation gives CSASVGSWSTDTQYF.

The table lists this clonotype with a few counts. The chain links TRBV12-3 or TRBV12-4 to TRBJ1-3; D ambiguous. CDR3 length: 16 amino acids. V gave up 3 bases and J gave up 0 bases, with 12 bases separating them. CDR3 sequence: CASSFIKHLSGNTIYF. In nucleotides, the CDR3 is TGTGCCAGCAGTTTTATAAAGCACCTCTCTGGAAACACCATATATTTT.

This chain uses TRBV11-2 with TRBJ2-1, with 10 positions matching TRBD2. Germline V lookup: CDR1 SGHAT, CDR2 FQNNGV. The J segment lost 5 bases and the V segment lost 1 base, leaving 2 bases of the junction unmatched. The length of the CDR3 is 15 residues. CDR3 in DNA: TGTGCCAGCAGCTTAGCCGGGACTAGCGACAATGAGCAGTTCTTC. Residues: CASSLAGTSDNEQFF.

This clonotype showed up just a few times. The genes are TRBV9 and TRBJ2-1, with D possibly being TRBD2 (5 bases). Germline V gene data show CDR1 as SGDLS and CDR2 as YYNGEE. The CDR3 runs 15 residues. The V gene lost 3 bases and the J gene lost 7 bases, with 17 bases spanning the gap. DNA for the CDR3: TGTGCCAGCAGCGCCAGCTCTCTCCCGGGAAATGAGCAGTTCTTC. It specifies CASSASSLPGNEQFF.

The chain carries TRBV6-2 or TRBV6-3 and TRBJ2-5; D may be TRBD2 (7 bases). Trimming left V 2 bases short and J 4 bases short, with 17 bases between. Per germline, CDR1 MNHEY and CDR2 SVGEGT. This CDR3 is 16 amino acids long. The CDR3 nucleotides read TGTGCCAGCAGTTACGGTGCGGGGGCGAGGGGAGAGACCCAGTACTTC. It encodes CASSYGAGARGETQYF.

The genes are TRBV19 and TRBJ2-5; tentatively, D is TRBD2 (7 bases). Germline CDR1 LNHDA, CDR2 SQIVND (reference sequence). This CDR3 is built from 13 residues. Trimming cost V 8 bases and J 2 bases, with 12 bases left between them. CDR3 region: CASGGARQETQYF. As DNA, the CDR3 is TGTGCCAGTGGGGGGGCCCGACAAGAGACCCAGTACTTC.